This T cell receptor (beta chain) was identified during a study of technical replicates of blood from a few donors. The protocol was immunoSEQ multiplex PCR, while the TCRdb copy is restricted to in-frame clones and leaves out a portion. The sample records 100,000 or so clones, roughly 94% being singletons. CDR3 length equals 15 residues. The V and J ends lost 2 bases and 3 bases respectively, with 13 bases between them. From germline, CDR1 is SGHRS and CDR2 YFSETQ. This clonotype originated in a human donor in good health. Material: T cells isolated from PBMCs. The gene calls are TRBV5-1 and TRBJ2-3; D is possibly TRBD1 (6 bases). CDR3 loop: CASSLGGWGTDTQYF. The CDR3, as DNA: TGCGCCAGCAGCTTAGGGGGTTGGGGGACAGATACGCAGTATTTT.